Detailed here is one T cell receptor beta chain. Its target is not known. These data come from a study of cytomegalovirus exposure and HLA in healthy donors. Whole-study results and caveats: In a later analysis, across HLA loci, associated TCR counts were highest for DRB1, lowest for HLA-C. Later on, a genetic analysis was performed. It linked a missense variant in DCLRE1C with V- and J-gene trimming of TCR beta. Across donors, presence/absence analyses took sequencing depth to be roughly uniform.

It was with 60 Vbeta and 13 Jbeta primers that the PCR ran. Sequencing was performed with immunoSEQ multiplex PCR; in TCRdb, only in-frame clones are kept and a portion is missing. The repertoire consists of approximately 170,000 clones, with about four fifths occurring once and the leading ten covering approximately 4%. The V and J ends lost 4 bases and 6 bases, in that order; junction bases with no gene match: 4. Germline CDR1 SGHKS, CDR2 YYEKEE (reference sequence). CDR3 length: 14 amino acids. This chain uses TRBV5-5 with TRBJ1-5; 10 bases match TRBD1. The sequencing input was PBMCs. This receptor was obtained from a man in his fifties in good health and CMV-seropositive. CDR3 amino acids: CASSETGGGQPQHF. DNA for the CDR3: TGTGCCAGCAGCGAGACAGGGGGCGGTCAGCCCCAGCATTTT.